This passage covers 7 T cell receptor beta chains from one sample sequenced in a study of blood T cell repertoires in COVID-19. Measured with immunoSEQ multiplex PCR; TCRdb has only the in-frame clones, and not every one. This table has around 310,000 clones, roughly 90% appearing once. Source material: peripheral blood. Receptors were obtained from a woman in her thirties or forties with COVID-19, enrolled during active disease.

The chain joins TRBV7-2 to TRBJ2-1; the match to TRBD2 covers 10 bases. The CDR3 loop spans 17 amino acids. The V and J ends lost 6 bases and 2 bases, in that order; junction bases with no gene match: 10. CDR1 SGHTA and CDR2 FQGNSA come from the germline V gene. The CDR3 DNA reads as TGTGCCAGCAGTACTCCCTCGAGCGGGAGGGCCTACAATGAGCAGTTCTTC. Amino acids: CASSTPSSGRAYNEQFF. The entire variable domain, with the rest obtained from reference TRBV7-2 and TRBJ2-1, is as follows: GAGVSQSPSNKVTEKGKDVELRCDPISGHTALYWYRQSLGQGLEFLIYFQGNSAPDKSGLPSDRFSAERTGGSVSTLTIQRTQQEDSAVYLCASSTPSSGRAYNEQFFGPGTRLTVL.

The chain links TRBV10-3 to TRBJ1-1, with TRBD1 identical over 9 bases. The germline V gene encodes CDR1 ENHRY and CDR2 SYGVKD. Trimming took 4 bases from V and 5 from J; bases not matched to a gene: 11. The length of the CDR3 is 16 residues. The CDR3 loop reads CAISGRDRAVRTEAFF. In nucleotides, the CDR3 is TGTGCCATCAGTGGCCGGGACAGGGCGGTTCGGACTGAAGCTTTCTTT.

This clone was observed once. The J gene is TRBJ1-2, the V gene TRBV7-9; D might be TRBD1 (6 bases). V dropped 3 bases and J dropped 8 bases, with 16 bases sitting between them. Germline CDR1 is SEHNR and CDR2 is FQNEAQ (reference sequence). The CDR3 sequence is 14 residues long. The CDR3 reads CASSLGQGMEGYTF. In DNA form, the CDR3 reads TGTGCCAGCAGCTTGGGGCAGGGGATGGAGGGCTACACCTTC.

The rearrangement links TRBV2 to TRBJ2-5; unclear D gene. The CDR3 is 14 residues long. Germline loops: CDR1 SNHLY, CDR2 FYNNEI. The V gene lost 4 bases and the J gene lost 4 bases, with 13 bases spanning the gap. In DNA, the CDR3 is TGTGCCAGCAGTGGCAGAGGTAGCCCAGAGACCCAGTACTTC. Protein sequence: CASSGRGSPETQYF.

This chain connects TRBV12-3 or TRBV12-4 to TRBJ1-4, with TRBD1 matching over 8 bases. The V and J ends lost 8 bases and 7 bases, in that order; junction bases with no gene match: 6. The CDR3 is made up of 13 amino acids. CDR3 in DNA: TGTGCCAGCCAGGGGGCGGGTAGTGAAAAACTGTTTTTT. It is translated as CASQGAGSEKLFF.

The chain is built from TRBV30 and TRBJ1-1, with D possibly being TRBD1 (6 bases). Germline V gives CDR1 GTSNPN, CDR2 SVGIG (reference sequence). Trimming stripped 6 bases from V and 2 bases from J, with 10 bases between. The CDR3 runs to 12 residues. The CDR3 coding sequence is TGTGCCTGCGCAGGGGCAAACACTGAAGCTTTCTTT. It translates to CACAGANTEAFF.

The gene calls are TRBV7-3 and TRBJ2-1; D might be TRBD1 (6 bases). Trimming pared 3 bases from V and 8 bases from J, leaving 14 bases between. The germline CDR1 and CDR2 sequences are SGHTA and FQGTGA. This CDR3 has 14 amino acids. CDR3 DNA sequence: TGTGCCAGCAGCTTCCAGGGGCGTCGGGATGAGCAGTTCTTC. It codes for CASSFQGRRDEQFF.